What follows are 19 T cell receptor beta chains derived from one specimen sequenced in a study of blood T cell repertoires in COVID-19. Assay used: immunoSEQ multiplex PCR; TCRdb lists only in-frame clones, some missing. This sample has tens of thousands of clones, with around 79% found just once. The sample comprised peripheral blood. These receptors originate from a man between 45 and 60 years old with active or convalescent COVID-19.

The chain employs TRBV19 and TRBJ1-4, with D perhaps TRBD1 (5 bases). CDR1 LNHDA and CDR2 SQIVND come from the germline V gene (reference sequence). This CDR3 has 13 amino acids. V dropped 11 bases and J dropped 7 bases, with 17 bases sitting between them. The CDR3 loop is CAAGTGWGEKLFF. Written as DNA, the CDR3 is TGTGCCGCAGGCACAGGATGGGGTGAAAAACTGTTTTTT.

The sample holds a few counts of this clone. The J gene is TRBJ2-7, the V gene TRBV11-2; D ambiguous. CDR3 size: 16 residues. Germline V gene data show CDR1 as SGHAT and CDR2 as FQNNGV. With 5 bases removed from V and 6 bases from J, the gap between germline ends came to 23 bases. The CDR3 is CASSPSTQTRSGEQYF. The CDR3 bases are TGTGCCAGCAGCCCTTCGACCCAGACGCGATCAGGCGAGCAGTACTTC.

This sequence joins TRBV7-9 and TRBJ2-1, with D maybe TRBD2 (6 bases). Looked up from germline, CDR1 is SEHNR and CDR2 is FQNEAQ (reference sequence). V was trimmed by 5 bases and J by 6 bases, leaving 17 bases between them. CDR3 length: 15 residues. The CDR3 sequence: CASSPPEGWGNEQFF. CDR3 DNA sequence: TGTGCCAGCAGCCCCCCGGAGGGCTGGGGCAATGAGCAGTTCTTC.

The chain uses TRBV6-4 and TRBJ1-2; a weak D match, TRBD1 (5 bases). CDR1 and CDR2 (germline): MRHNA, SNTAGT. This CDR3 contains 14 residues. V shed 4 bases and J shed 5 bases, with 14 bases lying between them. CDR3 coding DNA: TGTGCCAGCAGTGCCCGGGGGGGTTCTTATGGCTACACCTTC. Translating gives CASSARGGSYGYTF.

This chain uses TRBV10-3 with TRBJ2-1; 10 bases match TRBD2. CDR3 size: 14 residues. CDR1 is ENHRY, CDR2 SYGVKD, per germline. The junction had 5 bases not matched to a gene; V was cut back by 7 bases and J by 5 bases. The CDR3 loop is CAINSGGNNNEQFF. The CDR3 DNA is TGTGCCATCAATAGCGGGGGGAATAACAATGAGCAGTTCTTC.

The rearrangement joins TRBV19 to TRBJ1-2, with D uncertain. CDR1 is LNHDA, CDR2 SQIVND, per germline (reference sequence). CDR3 length: 12 amino acids. Deletions cut 5 bases from V and 3 bases from J, with 7 bases between. The CDR3: CASSYSYYGYTF. The CDR3 coding sequence is TGTGCCAGTAGTTACAGTTACTATGGCTACACCTTC. The full variable domain, in which reference TRBV19 and TRBJ1-2 provide the parts outside the CDR3, is DGGITQSPKYLFRKEGQNVTLSCEQNLNHDAMYWYRQDPGQGLRLIYYSQIVNDFQKGDIAEGYSVSREKKESFPLTVTSAQKNPTAFYLCASSYSYYGYTFGSGTRLTVV.

The chain has TRBV7-2 and TRBJ2-2; tentative D call: TRBD2 (7 bases). This CDR3 is built from 14 residues. Germline CDR1 is SGHTA and CDR2 is FQGNSA. Trimming cost V 1 base and J 6 bases, with 9 bases left between them. The CDR3 reads CASSLGGGAGELFF. CDR3 DNA sequence: TGTGCCAGCAGCTTAGGAGGGGGGGCCGGGGAGCTGTTTTTT.

This sequence joins TRBV6-2 or TRBV6-3 and TRBJ1-1; the D gene is possibly TRBD1 (5 bases). The CDR3 runs to 14 residues. The germline gives CDR1 MNHEY, CDR2 SVGEGT. V lost 5 bases and J lost 1, with 11 bases in between. Here the CDR3 DNA reads TGTGCCAGCAGTCCCGGGGGGGGGAACACTGAAGCTTTCTTT. Its protein is CASSPGGGNTEAFF.

The chain recombines TRBV18 with TRBJ1-1; a weak D match, TRBD1 (5 bases). The V end lost 4 bases, the J end lost 3 bases, and 12 bases lay between the germline ends. CDR1 is KGHSH, CDR2 LQKENI, per germline. CDR3 length: 14 amino acids. The CDR3 spells CASSLDSMYTEAFF. The CDR3 region has the DNA TGTGCCAGCTCACTCGACAGTATGTACACTGAAGCTTTCTTT.

This sequence joins TRBV5-6 and TRBJ1-5, with TRBD1 matching 7 bases. After removal of 3 bases from V and 6 bases from J, the junction contained 12 bases not matched to a gene. The CDR3 runs 16 residues. Germline CDR1 reads SGHDT; CDR2 reads YYEEEE. The CDR3 spells CASSSGGQGDVQPQHF. The DNA of the CDR3 is TGTGCCAGCAGCTCCGGTGGGCAGGGGGACGTTCAGCCCCAGCATTTT.

This clone was recorded at least ten times. This chain joins TRBV19 and TRBJ2-3, with D possibly TRBD2 on 5 matching bases. The CDR3 totals 17 residues. Germline lookup yields CDR1 LNHDA and CDR2 SQIVND (reference sequence). Trimming stripped 3 bases from V and 0 bases from J, with 16 bases between. DNA for the CDR3: TGTGCCAGTAGTATCCGATCCGGACTCTTGAGCACAGATACGCAGTATTTT. Translation gives CASSIRSGLLSTDTQYF.

The chain couples TRBV6-5 to TRBJ1-1, with TRBD1 matching 9 bases. CDR1 and CDR2 from the germline V gene are MNHEY and SVGAGI. There are 14 residues in the CDR3. The V gene end was trimmed by 5 bases and the J gene end by 7 bases; junction bases not matched to a gene: 8. The CDR3 loop is CASSLQGARVEAFF. The DNA for the CDR3 is TGTGCCAGCAGTCTACAGGGGGCGCGAGTTGAAGCTTTCTTT.

The chain employs TRBV4-3 and TRBJ2-3; 9 bases are a match to TRBD2. The CDR3 totals 17 residues. Germline V gene lookup returns CDR1 LGHNA and CDR2 YSLEER. V dropped 0 bases and J dropped 3; count of bases not matched to a gene: 7. The CDR3 sequence: CASSQDLRGGRTDTQYF. In DNA form, the CDR3 reads TGCGCCAGCAGCCAAGATTTGCGGGGGGGCCGTACAGATACGCAGTATTTT.

The chain is built from TRBV7-9 and TRBJ1-5; the match to TRBD1 covers 7 bases. Germline V gives CDR1 SEHNR, CDR2 FQNEAQ (reference sequence). The CDR3 is made up of 17 amino acids. Trimming took 1 base from V and 0 from J; bases not matched to a gene: 6. The CDR3 nucleotides read TGTGCCAGCAGCTTAGGAGGACAGGACTATAGCAATCAGCCCCAGCATTTT. Translating it yields CASSLGGQDYSNQPQHF.

CDR3 DNA sequence: TGTGCCGGTTCCCGGGAGTTGGGGCCTACCTTC. Translated: CAGSRELGPTF. The chain couples TRBV2 to TRBJ1-2; D is possibly TRBD1 (5 bases). The germline V gene has CDR1 SNHLY and CDR2 FYNNEI. The CDR3 contains 11 residues. The germline V and J ends were trimmed by 11 bases and 14 bases, with 21 bases remaining between them.

The chain uses TRBV7-6 and TRBJ2-5; 7 nucleotides align to TRBD2. CDR3 size: 16 residues. V lost 2 bases, J lost 5 bases, and 11 bases stayed unmatched. Germline CDR1 and CDR2: SGHVS and FNYEAQ. This CDR3 reads CASSLRDPPGRETQYF. Written as DNA, the CDR3 is TGTGCCAGCAGCTTACGGGACCCACCCGGGAGGGAGACCCAGTACTTC. The full variable domain, with the rest looked up from reference TRBV7-6 and TRBJ2-5, is GAGVSQSPRYKVTKRGQDVALRCDPISGHVSLYWYRQALGQGPEFLTYFNYEAQQDKSGLPNDRFSAERPEGSISTLTIQRTEQRDSAMYRCASSLRDPPGRETQYFGPGTRLLVL.

This clone was seen at least ten times. The V call is TRBV6-5, the J call TRBJ2-2, with D uncertain. This CDR3 is built from 15 residues. Germline CDR1 MNHEY, CDR2 SVGAGI. Trimming removed 0 bases from V and 6 bases from J, with 11 bases in between. For the CDR3, the DNA is TGTGCCAGCAGTTACTCGAGGCCTATGGCCGGGGAGCTGTTTTTT. Translation gives CASSYSRPMAGELFF.

The chain is built from TRBV7-3 and TRBJ2-3; TRBD2 agrees at 12 bases. V shed 5 bases and J 2 bases; nucleotides not matched to a gene: 5. The V gene's germline CDR1 is SGHTA and CDR2 FQGTGA. This CDR3 spans 16 amino acids. The CDR3 loop is CASSMTSGGSTDTQYF. In DNA, the CDR3 is TGTGCCAGCAGCATGACTAGCGGGGGATCCACAGATACGCAGTATTTT. Full variable domain (outside the CDR3, taken from reference TRBV7-3 and TRBJ2-3): GAGVSQTPSNKVTEKGKYVELRCDPISGHTALYWYRQSLGQGPEFLIYFQGTGAADDSGLPNDRFFAVRPEGSVSTLKIQRTERGDSAVYLCASSMTSGGSTDTQYFGPGTRLTVL.

The chain couples TRBV4-1 to TRBJ2-7; 8 bases agree with TRBD1. The CDR3 has 21 residues. V shed 4 bases, J shed 1 base, and the junction held 24 bases outside the gene matches. Germline V lookup: CDR1 MGHRA, CDR2 YSYEKL. The CDR3 loop reads CASSPGGGQGPHQLKSYEQYF. The DNA of the CDR3 is TGCGCCAGCAGCCCGGGCGGAGGACAGGGCCCACACCAGCTGAAGTCCTACGAGCAGTACTTC.